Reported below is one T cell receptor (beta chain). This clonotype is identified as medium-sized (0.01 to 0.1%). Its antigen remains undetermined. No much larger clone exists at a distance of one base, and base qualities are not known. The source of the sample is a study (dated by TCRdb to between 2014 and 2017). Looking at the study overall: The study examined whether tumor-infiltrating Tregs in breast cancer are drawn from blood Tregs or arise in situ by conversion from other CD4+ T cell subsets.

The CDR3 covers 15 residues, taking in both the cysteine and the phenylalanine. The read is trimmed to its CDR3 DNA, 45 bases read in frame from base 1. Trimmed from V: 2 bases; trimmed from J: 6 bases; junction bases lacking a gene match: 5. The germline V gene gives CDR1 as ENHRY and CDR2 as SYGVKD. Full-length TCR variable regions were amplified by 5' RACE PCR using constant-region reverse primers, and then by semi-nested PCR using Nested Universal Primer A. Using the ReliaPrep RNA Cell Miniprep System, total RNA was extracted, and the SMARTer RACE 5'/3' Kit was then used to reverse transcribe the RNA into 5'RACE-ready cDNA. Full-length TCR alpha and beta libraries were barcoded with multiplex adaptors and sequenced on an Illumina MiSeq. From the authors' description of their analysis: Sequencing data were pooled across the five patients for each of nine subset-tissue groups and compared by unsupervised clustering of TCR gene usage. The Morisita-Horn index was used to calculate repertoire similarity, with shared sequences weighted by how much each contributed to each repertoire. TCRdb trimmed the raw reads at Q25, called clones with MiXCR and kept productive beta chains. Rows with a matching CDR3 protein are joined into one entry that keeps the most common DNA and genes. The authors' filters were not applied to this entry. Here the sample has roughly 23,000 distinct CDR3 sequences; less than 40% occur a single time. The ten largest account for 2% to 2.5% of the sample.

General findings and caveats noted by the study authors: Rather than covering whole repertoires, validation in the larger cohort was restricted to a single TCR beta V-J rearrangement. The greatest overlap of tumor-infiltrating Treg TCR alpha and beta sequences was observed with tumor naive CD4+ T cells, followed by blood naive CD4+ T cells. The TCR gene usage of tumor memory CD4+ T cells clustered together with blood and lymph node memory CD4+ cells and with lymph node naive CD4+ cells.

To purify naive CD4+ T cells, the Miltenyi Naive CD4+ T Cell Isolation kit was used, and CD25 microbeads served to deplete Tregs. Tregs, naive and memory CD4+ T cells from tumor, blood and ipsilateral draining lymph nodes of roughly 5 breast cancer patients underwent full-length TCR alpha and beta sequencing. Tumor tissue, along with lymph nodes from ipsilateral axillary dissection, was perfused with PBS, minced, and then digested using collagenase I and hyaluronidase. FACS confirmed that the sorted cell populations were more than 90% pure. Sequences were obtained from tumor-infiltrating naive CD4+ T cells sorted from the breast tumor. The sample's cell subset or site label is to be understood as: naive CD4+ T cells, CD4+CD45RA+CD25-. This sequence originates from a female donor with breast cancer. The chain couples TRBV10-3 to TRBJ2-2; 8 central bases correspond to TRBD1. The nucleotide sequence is TGTGCCATCAGTGAGAGGACAGGGCGAGCCGGGGAGCTGTTTTTT. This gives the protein CAISERTGRAGELFF.